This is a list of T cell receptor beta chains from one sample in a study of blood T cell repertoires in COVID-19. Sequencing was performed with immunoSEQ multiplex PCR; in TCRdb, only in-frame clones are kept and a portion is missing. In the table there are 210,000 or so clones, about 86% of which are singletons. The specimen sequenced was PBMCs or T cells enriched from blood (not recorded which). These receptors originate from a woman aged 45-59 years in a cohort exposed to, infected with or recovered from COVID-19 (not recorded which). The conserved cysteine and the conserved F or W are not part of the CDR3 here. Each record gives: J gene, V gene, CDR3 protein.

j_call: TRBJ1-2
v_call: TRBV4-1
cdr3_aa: ASSQDWDSNSNYGYT

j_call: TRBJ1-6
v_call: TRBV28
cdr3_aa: ASSSRGFYNSPLH

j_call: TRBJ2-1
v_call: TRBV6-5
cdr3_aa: ASSSRGLAGYNEQF

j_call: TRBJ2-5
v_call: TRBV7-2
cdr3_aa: ASSLVGTNQETQY

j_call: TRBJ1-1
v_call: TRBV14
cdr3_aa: ASSPLGQTEAF

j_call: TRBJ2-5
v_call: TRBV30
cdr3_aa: AWSVKRTGGAETQY

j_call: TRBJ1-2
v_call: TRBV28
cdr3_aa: ASSEGGGGYGYT

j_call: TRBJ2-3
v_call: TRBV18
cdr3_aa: ASSPDRAIDTQY

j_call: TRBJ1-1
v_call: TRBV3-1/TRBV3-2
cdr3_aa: ASSQDTVRGLGEAF

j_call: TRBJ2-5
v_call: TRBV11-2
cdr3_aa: ASSLLGDRETQY

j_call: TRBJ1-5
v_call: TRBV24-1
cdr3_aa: ATSDPTAGFNQPQH

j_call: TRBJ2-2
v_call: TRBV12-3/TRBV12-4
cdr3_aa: ASSLQRTGELF